These 30 T cell receptor beta chains share one sample of origin, sequenced in a study of response to subunit inactivated influenza vaccine. One entry per CDR3 protein results from TCRdb running MiXCR on the RT-PCR reads. The data hold more than 500,000 distinct CDR3 sequences, with around 10% observed a single time. The same sample was also studied in work on T cells expressing NK-cell markers. That work contributes: cDNA encoding TCR beta was synthesized via 5'RACE template switching incorporating UMIs.

The sample here was PBMCs from blood, taken on the day of vaccination. Every receptor here comes from a man aged 50 to 59 who received an inactivated influenza vaccine.

V usage is TRBV10-3 and J usage is TRBJ2-1; 8 nucleotides align to TRBD2. The J segment lost 4 bases and the V segment lost 2 bases, leaving 1 base of the junction unmatched. This CDR3 is built from 14 residues. Germline-derived CDR1 and CDR2 are ENHRY and SYGVKD. CDR3 loop: CAISEGTRYNEQFF. CDR3 nucleotides: TGTGCCATCAGTGAGGGGACTAGATACAATGAGCAGTTCTTC.

This clonotype was detected many times. The V call is TRBV5-1, the J call TRBJ2-7, with a weak D call TRBD2 (5 bases). V gave up 0 bases and J gave up 5 bases, with 12 bases separating them. Germline V gives CDR1 SGHRS, CDR2 YFSETQ. This CDR3 is 14 amino acids long. The CDR3 spells CASSLVLEGHEQYF. CDR3 sequence (DNA): TGCGCCAGCAGCTTGGTACTAGAAGGCCACGAGCAGTACTTC. The whole variable domain, remainder taken from reference TRBV5-1 and TRBJ2-7, is KAGVTQTPRYLIKTRGQQVTLSCSPISGHRSVSWYQQTPGQGLQFLFEYFSETQRNKGNFPGRFSGRQFSNSRSEMNVSTLELGDSALYLCASSLVLEGHEQYFGPGTRLTVT.

This clonotype was seen only a few times. The rearrangement uses TRBV6-2 or TRBV6-3 and TRBJ2-7; D gene ambiguous. In germline, CDR1 is MNHEY, CDR2 SVGEGT. There are 14 residues in the CDR3. V was clipped by 7 bases and J by 0 bases, with 13 bases between them. CDR3: CASTGSPSSYEQYF. DNA for the CDR3: TGTGCCAGCACTGGGTCCCCCTCCTCCTACGAGCAGTACTTC.

The gene calls are TRBV5-1 and TRBJ1-2; D gene unclear. Germline CDR1 is SGHRS and CDR2 is YFSETQ. Between the trimmed V and J ends, which lost 0 bases and 4 bases, there was a span of 13 bases. The CDR3 runs to 15 residues. In nucleotides, the CDR3 is TGCGCCAGCAGCTTGGATCCGGGAACCTCCTATGGCTACACCTTC. It translates to CASSLDPGTSYGYTF.

The J gene is TRBJ2-2, the V gene TRBV18; 11 nucleotides match TRBD2. Germline trimming cut 5 bases from V and 5 bases from J; bases unmatched to any gene: 4. The V gene's germline CDR1 is KGHSH and CDR2 LQKENI. The CDR3 runs 15 residues. DNA for the CDR3: TGTGCCAGCTCAGCGACTAGCGGGATGACCGGGGAGCTGTTTTTT. Translated: CASSATSGMTGELFF.

This clonotype was seen at least ten times. The chain combines TRBV19 with TRBJ1-2; perhaps TRBD1 as D (5 bases). Trimming took off 6 bases at V and 4 bases at J, with 18 bases between the two ends. In germline, CDR1 is LNHDA, CDR2 SQIVND (reference sequence). This CDR3 spans 15 amino acids. The CDR3 loop reads CASREGSGLSYGYTF. CDR3 nucleotide sequence: TGTGCCAGTAGGGAGGGATCGGGACTCAGCTATGGCTACACCTTC.

This clonotype has more than one count but fewer than ten. This sequence joins TRBV30 and TRBJ1-2; D ambiguous. Looked up from germline, CDR1 is GTSNPN and CDR2 is SVGIG (reference sequence). The CDR3 totals 14 residues. Trimming took 1 base from V and 3 from J, leaving 12 bases between them. Written as DNA, the CDR3 is TGTGCCTGGAGTGACCTAGGGTTGGACTATGGCTACACCTTC. Protein product: CAWSDLGLDYGYTF.

This clonotype was detected only a few times. The chain carries TRBV20-1 and TRBJ2-5, with 7 positions matching TRBD2. Unmatched junction bases numbered 10, after V lost 4 bases and J lost 2 bases. The CDR3 has 15 residues. The germline V gene encodes CDR1 DFQATT and CDR2 SNEGSKA (reference sequence). DNA of the CDR3: TGCAGTGCTAAGGTCGCGGGGGTGTTTCAAGAGACCCAGTACTTC. This codes for CSAKVAGVFQETQYF.

As concerns this clonotype: One junction end disagrees with the germline gene, perhaps due to a read error. The chain uses TRBV10-3 and TRBJ2-2; D is ambiguous. The germline V gene has CDR1 ENHRY and CDR2 SYGVKD. The CDR3 totals 13 residues. CDR3: CTIRQQATGELFF. The DNA of the CDR3 is TGTACCATCAGGCAACAAGCCACCGGGGAGCTGTTTTTT.

This clonotype was counted ten times or more. The chain is built from TRBV28 and TRBJ2-5, with 7 nucleotides matching TRBD2. CDR3 length: 14 residues. The germline gives CDR1 MDHEN, CDR2 SYDVKM. V shed 5 bases and J 4 bases; nucleotides not matched to a gene: 7. The CDR3 sequence is CASSPSGLGETQYF. The CDR3 DNA reads as TGTGCCAGCAGTCCTAGCGGTTTGGGAGAGACCCAGTACTTC.

V gene TRBV20-1 combines with J gene TRBJ2-7; D is perhaps TRBD1 (5 bases). Germline lookup yields CDR1 DFQATT and CDR2 SNEGSKA (reference sequence). CDR3 size: 13 residues. Trimming shortened V by 3 bases and J by 4 bases, and 13 bases separated the two germline ends. The CDR3 here is CSARGPIGYEQYF. The CDR3 region has the DNA TGCAGTGCTAGGGGGCCTATCGGGTACGAGCAGTACTTC.

J is TRBJ1-1 and V is TRBV15; perhaps TRBD1 as D (5 bases). The V end lost 1 base, the J end lost 1 base, and 10 bases lay between the germline ends. CDR3 length: 15 amino acids. Per germline, CDR1 LNHNV and CDR2 YYDKDF (reference sequence). The CDR3 DNA sequence: TGTGCCACCAGCAGAGTAAAGGGACCGAACACTGAAGCTTTCTTT. Protein product: CATSRVKGPNTEAFF. Full variable domain (missing parts from reference TRBV15 and TRBJ1-1): DAMVIQNPRYQVTQFGKPVTLSCSQTLNHNVMYWYQQKSSQAPKLLFHYYDKDFNNEADTPDNFQSRRPNTSFCFLDIRSPGLGDTAMYLCATSRVKGPNTEAFFGQGTRLTVV.

The chain carries TRBV19 and TRBJ2-1; tentative D call: TRBD2 (5 bases). This CDR3 is 13 amino acids long. V lost 8 bases and J 6 bases, leaving 14 bases between the germline ends. Germline CDR1 is LNHDA and CDR2 is SQIVND (reference sequence). Here the CDR3 DNA reads TGTGCCAGTGTCACCCCCGGGGTCAATGAGCAGTTCTTC. Translated: CASVTPGVNEQFF.

This clonotype came up a few times. V and J are TRBV6-6 and TRBJ2-1, with D hard to call. The CDR3 runs 13 residues. Trimming pared 7 bases from V and 1 base from J, leaving 8 bases between. Germline CDR1 is MNHNY and CDR2 is SVGAGI (reference sequence). DNA of the CDR3: TGTGCCAGCACAACCATTTCCTACAATGAGCAGTTCTTC. Translated: CASTTISYNEQFF.

The chain is built from TRBV28 and TRBJ2-1, with D perhaps TRBD2 (5 bases). Per germline, CDR1 MDHEN and CDR2 SYDVKM. The length of the CDR3 is 15 residues. Trimming pared 1 base from V and 7 bases from J, leaving 14 bases between. CDR3 loop: CASSLSPTGGNEQFF. The CDR3 region has the DNA TGTGCCAGCAGTTTATCCCCGACCGGAGGAAATGAGCAGTTCTTC.

This chain joins TRBV6-2 or TRBV6-3 and TRBJ2-7, with D tentatively TRBD2 (5 bases). Germline V gene data show CDR1 as MNHEY and CDR2 as SVGEGT. This CDR3 region has 14 residues. V lost 5 bases and J 2 bases, leaving 13 bases between the germline ends. DNA for the CDR3: TGTGCCAGCAGTAACGGGGAGCCCCCCTACGAGCAGTACTTC. This sequence encodes CASSNGEPPYEQYF.

This sequence joins TRBV20-1 and TRBJ2-5; 7 bases are shared with TRBD2. The CDR3 runs 16 residues. The J segment lost 2 bases and the V segment lost 0 bases, leaving 9 bases of the junction unmatched. The germline V gene encodes CDR1 DFQATT and CDR2 SNEGSKA (reference sequence). The CDR3: CSARDPERGLQETQYF. DNA for the CDR3: TGCAGTGCTAGAGATCCCGAGCGGGGACTACAAGAGACCCAGTACTTC.

This clonotype was seen just once. V and J are TRBV24-1 and TRBJ2-1, with 9 bases lining up with TRBD2. Trimming removed 8 bases from V and 3 bases from J; junction bases left unmatched: 4. In germline, CDR1 is KGHDR, CDR2 SFDVKD. The CDR3 totals 14 residues. The DNA of the CDR3 is TGTGCCACCACAGCGGGAGGAGGCTACAATGAGCAGTTCTTC. Encoded protein: CATTAGGGYNEQFF.

The rearrangement links TRBV12-3 or TRBV12-4 to TRBJ1-4, with TRBD1 matching over 10 bases. The length of the CDR3 is 14 residues. J was trimmed by 7 bases and V by 7 bases; bases with no gene match: 6. This chain's CDR3 is CASMWGTGVEKLFF. The CDR3 DNA sequence: TGTGCCAGCATGTGGGGGACAGGGGTTGAAAAACTGTTTTTT.

In its sample, this clonotype was seen many times. V gene TRBV29-1 combines with J gene TRBJ2-1, with TRBD2 matching 10 bases. The J segment lost 7 bases and the V segment lost 7 bases, leaving 7 bases of the junction unmatched. This CDR3 is 13 amino acids long. Germline V lookup: CDR1 SQVTM, CDR2 ANQGSEA. The DNA of the CDR3 is TGCAGCGGGGGACTAGCGAGATGGAATGAGCAGTTCTTC. Translation gives CSGGLARWNEQFF.

This clonotype was picked up a small number of times. The J gene is TRBJ2-7, the V gene TRBV12-3 or TRBV12-4; D may be TRBD1 or TRBD2 (5 bases each). Trimming removed 1 base from V and 2 bases from J, with 12 bases in between. CDR3 length: 15 amino acids. The CDR3: CASSLEGTGPYEQYF. The CDR3, as DNA: TGTGCCAGCAGTTTAGAGGGGACCGGACCCTACGAGCAGTACTTC.

The chain carries TRBV7-2 and TRBJ2-6, with D perhaps TRBD1 or TRBD2 (6 bases each). The germline V gene has CDR1 SGHTA and CDR2 FQGNSA. V shed 0 bases and J shed 0 bases, with 15 bases lying between them. This CDR3 region has 19 residues. The CDR3 DNA reads as TGTGCCAGCAGCTTAGCGGGGGGCGGAGGTCTCTCTGGGGCCAACGTCCTGACTTTC. This gives the protein CASSLAGGGGLSGANVLTF.

This clonotype showed up many times. The V gene is TRBV3-1, the J gene TRBJ2-1; TRBD2 aligns across 8 bases. The CDR3 loop spans 16 amino acids. The germline V gene has CDR1 LGHDT and CDR2 YNNKEL (reference sequence). With V trimmed by 1 base and J by 8 bases, 10 bases remained unmatched. The CDR3 DNA reads as TGTGCCAGCAGCCAAGTCGTCGGGACTAGTGTTCATGAGCAGTTCTTC. The encoded protein is CASSQVVGTSVHEQFF.

This clonotype was recorded at least ten times. V and J are TRBV29-1 and TRBJ2-3, with a tentative D call TRBD1 (6 bases). With 7 bases removed from V and 2 bases from J, the gap between germline ends came to 13 bases. Germline V gives CDR1 SQVTM, CDR2 ANQGSEA. The CDR3 totals 13 residues. The CDR3, as DNA: TGCAGCGGGGGACATCGACTCACAGATACGCAGTATTTT. Translation gives CSGGHRLTDTQYF.

The rearrangement links TRBV11-2 to TRBJ1-5; D not resolved. Trimming stripped 5 bases from V and 0 bases from J, with 11 bases between. This CDR3 spans 15 amino acids. The germline V gene encodes CDR1 SGHAT and CDR2 FQNNGV. The CDR3 DNA sequence: TGTGCCAGCAGCCCGGGGTATAGTAGCAATCAGCCCCAGCATTTT. This codes for CASSPGYSSNQPQHF.

This clonotype was detected only a few times. CDR3 DNA sequence: TGTGCCAGCAGCTTATCAGGGGGTCACACTGAAGCTTTCTTT. This sequence encodes CASSLSGGHTEAFF. The chain uses TRBV7-3 and TRBJ1-1; 7 bases line up with TRBD1. Trimming removed 2 bases from V and 3 bases from J; junction bases left unmatched: 3. This CDR3 spans 14 amino acids. Per germline, CDR1 SGHTA and CDR2 FQGTGA.

In its sample, this clonotype was seen a few times. The chain recombines TRBV12-3 or TRBV12-4 with TRBJ2-3; 14 bases are a match to TRBD2. This CDR3 contains 18 residues. The trim removed 4 bases at V and 4 bases at J, leaving 10 bases unmatched. CDR3 region: CASSSRMTSGRASDTQYF. In nucleotides, the CDR3 is TGTGCCAGCAGTTCCCGGATGACTAGCGGGAGGGCCTCAGATACGCAGTATTTT.

The CDR3 DNA is TGTGCCAGCAGCCTATTCGACAGCGACGAGCAGTACTTC. It is translated as CASSLFDSDEQYF. V is TRBV7-9 and J is TRBJ2-7, with D possibly TRBD1 on 5 matching bases. V was shortened by 5 bases and J by 5 bases, with 13 bases between the two germline ends. The CDR3 loop spans 13 amino acids. The germline V gene has CDR1 SEHNR and CDR2 FQNEAQ (reference sequence).

V and J are TRBV6-2 or TRBV6-3 and TRBJ2-1; 9 bases are a match to TRBD2. The CDR3 runs 16 residues. V gave up 4 bases and J gave up 7 bases; unmatched junction bases: 11. Germline V gives CDR1 MNHEY, CDR2 SVGEGT. CDR3: CASSFSGRGGRNEQFF. The CDR3 DNA reads TGTGCCAGCAGTTTCTCTGGGCGGGGGGGCCGGAATGAGCAGTTCTTC.

This clonotype was counted ten times or more. The rearrangement uses TRBV6-1 and TRBJ1-4; a possible D gene is TRBD1 (6 bases). Trimming stripped 6 bases from V and 15 bases from J, with 23 bases between. Germline V gene data show CDR1 as MNHNS and CDR2 as SASEGT. The CDR3 spans 14 residues. CDR3 amino acids: CASSPTGPNSRVFF. DNA for the CDR3: TGTGCCAGCAGCCCGACAGGCCCTAATTCGAGGGTGTTTTTT.